This passage covers 21 T cell receptor beta chains from one sample sequenced in a study of blood T cell repertoires in COVID-19. Sequencing used immunoSEQ multiplex PCR; TCRdb keeps in-frame clones, though not all of them. The table includes approximately 350,000 clones, 75% to 90% detected once. Sequenced input: peripheral blood. These receptor sequences come from a woman aged 55 to 70 with COVID-19, enrolled during active disease.

This clone was observed at least ten times. The chain combines TRBV3-1 (or the pseudogene TRBV3-2) with TRBJ2-7, with 9 positions matching TRBD1. CDR1 is LGHDT, CDR2 YNNKEL, per germline (reference sequence). With 3 bases clipped from V and 6 bases from J, the junction kept 6 bases outside the gene matches. CDR3 size: 14 residues. For the CDR3, the DNA is TGTGCCAGCAGCCACGGGACAGGGTATAGCGAGCAGTACTTC. As protein: CASSHGTGYSEQYF.

The sample holds one count of this clone. The chain combines TRBV10-3 with TRBJ1-2; 7 bases agree with TRBD1. CDR3 length: 14 residues. The germline V gene encodes CDR1 ENHRY and CDR2 SYGVKD. V lost 11 bases to trimming and J lost 4 bases; unmatched junction nucleotides: 13. The chain's CDR3 is CALRQGLLGYGYTF. The CDR3 DNA follows: TGTGCCCTACGACAGGGCCTGCTAGGCTATGGCTACACCTTC.

The chain recombines TRBV27 with TRBJ1-5; D uncertain. V was cut by 6 bases and J by 10 bases, with 4 bases left in between. The CDR3 spans 9 residues. Germline V lookup: CDR1 MNHEY, CDR2 SMNVEV (reference sequence). CDR3 sequence reads: CASSLPQHF. CDR3 in DNA: TGTGCCAGCAGCCTTCCCCAGCATTTT.

The rearrangement uses TRBV12-5 and TRBJ2-7; D might be TRBD1 (6 bases). This CDR3 has 15 residues. Germline V gene sequence: CDR1 LGHNT, CDR2 FRNRAP. The V end was cut by 7 bases, the J end by 2 bases, with 18 bases between. This CDR3 is CASAPQGLGAYEQYF. DNA for the CDR3: TGTGCTAGTGCTCCACAGGGTTTGGGGGCCTACGAGCAGTACTTC.

The gene calls are TRBV6-9 and TRBJ2-5; 12 bases agree with TRBD2. With V trimmed by 1 base and J by 2 bases, 2 bases remained unmatched. CDR1 MNHGY and CDR2 SVAAGI come from the germline V gene. This CDR3 spans 16 amino acids. The CDR3 region is CASSYFLAGGQETQYF. As DNA, the CDR3 is TGTGCCAGCAGTTATTTCCTAGCGGGGGGGCAAGAGACCCAGTACTTC.

The rearrangement joins TRBV4-1 to TRBJ1-1, with D tentatively TRBD1 (6 bases). Trimming removed 4 bases from V and 1 base from J, with 10 bases in between. Germline V gene data show CDR1 as MGHRA and CDR2 as YSYEKL. The CDR3 sequence is 14 residues long. CDR3 coding DNA: TGCGCCAGCAGCCCGACAGGAGGGAACACTGAAGCTTTCTTT. Protein product: CASSPTGGNTEAFF.

This chain connects TRBV18 to TRBJ2-1; 11 bases fit TRBD2. The V and J ends lost 1 base and 4 bases, in that order; junction bases with no gene match: 9. The CDR3 loop spans 18 amino acids. From germline, CDR1 is KGHSH and CDR2 LQKENI. CDR3 protein: CASSPQETSGELYNEQFF. DNA of the CDR3: TGTGCCAGCTCACCACAGGAGACTAGCGGGGAGTTATACAATGAGCAGTTCTTC.

This clone appeared once. In DNA form, the CDR3 reads TGTGCCAGCGGCGACAGGGGATCGGCCGGGGAGCTGTTTTTT. Its translation is CASGDRGSAGELFF. V is TRBV6-5 and J is TRBJ2-2; 8 bases line up with TRBD1. The CDR3 length is 14 residues. The germline V gene has CDR1 MNHEY and CDR2 SVGAGI. Trimming at V came to 8 bases and at J to 6 bases, leaving 8 bases not matched to a gene.

The chain couples TRBV11-2 to TRBJ2-7, with TRBD2 as a possible D gene (7 bases). This CDR3 has 15 amino acids. Germline lookup yields CDR1 SGHAT and CDR2 FQNNGV. The V gene lost 5 bases and the J gene lost 4 bases, with 18 bases spanning the gap. The DNA for the CDR3 is TGTGCCAGCAGCCAAGGGGGGGCGTCCCAGTACGAGCAGTACTTC. Protein sequence: CASSQGGASQYEQYF.

This clone was observed once. The chain couples TRBV7-9 to TRBJ2-3; D might be TRBD1 (5 bases). V was trimmed by 5 bases and J by 1 base, leaving 7 bases between them. Germline loops: CDR1 SEHNR, CDR2 FQNEAQ (reference sequence). This CDR3 spans 13 amino acids. The CDR3 coding sequence is TGTGCCAGCAGCGTACAGGGCACAGATACGCAGTATTTT. It specifies CASSVQGTDTQYF. Supplemented by reference TRBV7-9 and TRBJ2-3, the full variable domain reads DTGVSQNPRHKITKRGQNVTFRCDPISEHNRLYWYRQTLGQGPEFLTYFQNEAQLEKSRLLSDRFSAERPKGSFSTLEIQRTEQGDSAMYLCASSVQGTDTQYFGPGTRLTVL.

V usage is TRBV7-3 and J usage is TRBJ2-6; 9 bases line up with TRBD1. J lost 7 bases, V lost 2 bases, and 6 bases had no gene match. CDR1 is SGHTA and CDR2 is FQGTGA in the germline V gene. This CDR3 spans 16 amino acids. Here the CDR3 reads CASSLGTGKGANVLTF. The DNA of the CDR3 is TGTGCCAGCAGCTTAGGGACAGGGAAAGGCGCCAACGTCCTGACTTTC. Full variable domain (rest looked up from reference TRBV7-3 and TRBJ2-6): GAGVSQTPSNKVTEKGKYVELRCDPISGHTALYWYRQSLGQGPEFLIYFQGTGAADDSGLPNDRFFAVRPEGSVSTLKIQRTERGDSAVYLCASSLGTGKGANVLTFGAGSRLTVL.

This chain connects TRBV5-4 to TRBJ1-2; D is undetermined. This CDR3 has 12 amino acids. Germline V CDR1 and CDR2: SGHNT, YYREEE (reference sequence). The V gene lost 4 bases and the J gene lost 8 bases, with 12 bases spanning the gap. CDR3 DNA: TGTGCCAGCAGCCCCGACGGGAACGGCTACACCTTC. Amino acid sequence: CASSPDGNGYTF.

V and J are TRBV5-8 and TRBJ2-3, with 9 nucleotides matching TRBD1. This CDR3 contains 15 residues. V shed 5 bases and J 4 bases; nucleotides not matched to a gene: 8. Germline values: CDR1 SGHTS, CDR2 YDEGEE. CDR3 bases: TGTGCCAGCAGACATCCGGGACAGGGAGCAGATACGCAGTATTTT. Protein sequence: CASRHPGQGADTQYF. The full variable domain, completed using reference TRBV5-8 and TRBJ2-3, is EAGVTQSPTHLIKTRGQQATLRCSPISGHTSVYWYQQALGLGLQFLLWYDEGEERNRGNFPPRFSGRQFPNYSSELNVNALELEDSALYLCASRHPGQGADTQYFGPGTRLTVL.

The chain employs TRBV4-2 and TRBJ2-5; the match to TRBD2 covers 7 bases. V shed 1 base and J 3 bases; nucleotides not matched to a gene: 11. The CDR3 consists of 17 residues. CDR1 and CDR2 from the germline V gene are LGHNA and YNFKEQ. This CDR3 is CASSQAPSVGGEETQYF. Written as DNA, the CDR3 is TGTGCCAGCAGCCAAGCCCCCTCAGTGGGGGGGGAAGAGACCCAGTACTTC.

The chain carries TRBV18 and TRBJ2-5; possible D gene TRBD2, 6 bases. Germline V lookup: CDR1 KGHSH, CDR2 LQKENI. This CDR3 is built from 17 residues. Trimming removed 1 base at V and 3 bases at J, with 18 bases between. The CDR3 sequence: CASSPLASRTTEETQYF. CDR3 coding DNA: TGTGCCAGCTCACCACTAGCCTCGCGGACTACGGAAGAGACCCAGTACTTC.

This chain links TRBV3-1 (or the pseudogene TRBV3-2) with TRBJ2-1; D might be TRBD2 (7 bases). V was shortened by 0 bases and J by 9 bases, with 12 bases between the two germline ends. CDR1 LGHDT and CDR2 YNNKEL come from the germline V gene (reference sequence). The CDR3 is 14 amino acids. This CDR3 reads CASSQDRGRAEQFF. The DNA of the CDR3 is TGTGCCAGCAGCCAAGATAGGGGGAGGGCTGAGCAGTTCTTC.

This clone was seen only once. This chain uses TRBV7-3 with TRBJ2-7; D gene unclear. Germline V gene sequence: CDR1 SGHTA, CDR2 FQGTGA. Deletions cut 2 bases from V and 1 base from J, with 9 bases between. CDR3 length equals 14 residues. The CDR3 region is CASSLSHGSYEQYF. CDR3 in DNA: TGTGCCAGCAGCTTATCGCACGGTTCCTACGAGCAGTACTTC.

V usage is TRBV5-1 and J usage is TRBJ1-4; tentative D call: TRBD1 (6 bases). The CDR3 totals 15 residues. Germline V lookup: CDR1 SGHRS, CDR2 YFSETQ. V shed 1 base and J shed 5 bases, with 12 bases lying between them. CDR3: CASSLSGGENEKLFF. The CDR3 DNA is TGCGCCAGCAGCTTGTCTGGGGGCGAGAATGAAAAACTGTTTTTT. Based on the CDR3 plus reference TRBV5-1 and TRBJ1-4, the full variable domain is KAGVTQTPRYLIKTRGQQVTLSCSPISGHRSVSWYQQTPGQGLQFLFEYFSETQRNKGNFPGRFSGRQFSNSRSEMNVSTLELGDSALYLCASSLSGGENEKLFFGSGTQLSVL.

A single count supports this clone. This sequence joins TRBV7-8 and TRBJ2-3, with 9 bases fitting TRBD1. From germline, CDR1 is SGHVS and CDR2 FQNEAQ. With 3 bases clipped from V and 4 bases from J, the junction kept 8 bases outside the gene matches. The CDR3 has 16 amino acids. The CDR3 spells CASSFRTGGIADTQYF. CDR3 nucleotides: TGTGCCAGCAGCTTTCGTACAGGGGGCATCGCAGATACGCAGTATTTT.

This chain uses TRBV30 with TRBJ1-2; D gene ambiguous. The CDR3 extends over 14 amino acids. Germline CDR1 and CDR2: GTSNPN and SVGIG (reference sequence). The CDR3 here is CAATGSGGNYGYTF. The CDR3 DNA reads as TGTGCTGCGACTGGGTCAGGAGGGAACTATGGCTACACCTTC. The whole variable domain, filled in from reference TRBV30 and TRBJ1-2, reads SQTIHQWPATLVQPVGSPLSLECTVEGTSNPNLYWYRQAAGRGLQLLFYSVGIGQISSEVPQNLSASRPQDRQFILSSKKLLLSDSGFYLCAATGSGGNYGYTFGSGTRLTVV.

This chain links TRBV18 with TRBJ2-7, with 11 bases fitting TRBD1. V lost 6 bases, J lost 1 base, and 5 bases stayed unmatched. The CDR3 spans 15 residues. The V gene's germline CDR1 is KGHSH and CDR2 LQKENI. The DNA for the CDR3 is TGTGCCAGCTCCCAGAGGGACAGGGGGTCCTACGAGCAGTACTTC. Protein sequence: CASSQRDRGSYEQYF.